This entry lists 22 T cell receptor beta chains sequenced from one sample in a study of T-cell memory formation after mild COVID-19. TCRdb re-analysed the 5' RACE reads in MiXCR, keeping a single row per CDR3 protein. The sample lists hundreds of thousands of distinct CDR3 sequences; around 19% were seen once. Sequencing used PBMCs or a T cell subset sorted from them (not recorded which). Receptor source: a man in his late teens or twenties who had mild COVID-19 (a few samples of this study predate the infection). Cell type and time point are not known.

This chain joins TRBV10-3 and TRBJ2-3; tentatively, D is TRBD2 (6 bases). Germline lookup yields CDR1 ENHRY and CDR2 SYGVKD. The V end lost 8 bases, the J end lost 8 bases, and 14 bases lay between the germline ends. The CDR3 consists of 12 residues. The CDR3 DNA sequence: TGTGCCATCGGGGAGGCCCTAATTACGCAGTATTTT. Protein: CAIGEALITQYF.

CDR3 nucleotide sequence: TGTGCCAGCAAAAAAGGGTTACGGGGGAACACTGAAGCTTTCTTT. Encoded protein: CASKKGLRGNTEAFF. The genes are TRBV27 and TRBJ1-1; no firm D call. Trimming took 7 bases from V and 1 from J, leaving 16 bases between them. CDR3 size: 15 residues. Germline-derived CDR1 and CDR2 are MNHEY and SMNVEV (reference sequence).

This clonotype was found a few times. The chain joins TRBV7-9 to TRBJ2-5; D is ambiguous. The CDR3 is 16 residues long. Per the germline V gene, CDR1 is SEHNR and CDR2 is FQNEAQ (reference sequence). V dropped 4 bases and J dropped 4 bases, with 19 bases sitting between them. The CDR3 coding sequence is TGTGCCAGCAGCTCATACGAACAAGCGTTAAGAGAGACCCAGTACTTC. Translation: CASSSYEQALRETQYF. Full variable domain (outside the CDR3, taken from reference TRBV7-9 and TRBJ2-5): DTGVSQNPRHKITKRGQNVTFRCDPISEHNRLYWYRQTLGQGPEFLTYFQNEAQLEKSRLLSDRFSAERPKGSFSTLEIQRTEQGDSAMYLCASSSYEQALRETQYFGPGTRLLVL.

The chain couples TRBV7-9 to TRBJ2-7; a weak D match, TRBD1 (6 bases). Germline loops: CDR1 SEHNR, CDR2 FQNEAQ (reference sequence). The CDR3 extends over 20 amino acids. V was clipped by 6 bases and J by 3 bases, with 33 bases between them. The CDR3 here is CASRTGDSGAAELLSYEQYV. CDR3 nucleotides: TGTGCCAGCAGAACCGGGGATTCAGGGGCTGCAGAACTGCTTAGCTACGAGCAGTACGTC.

This clonotype was seen a few times. Here the CDR3 reads CASSPFMEASSTGELFF. As DNA, the CDR3 is TGTGCCAGCAGCCCCTTCATGGAGGCTTCCAGCACCGGGGAGCTGTTTTTT. V and J are TRBV7-3 and TRBJ2-2; tentative D call: TRBD2 (5 bases). Looked up from germline, CDR1 is SGHTA and CDR2 is FQGTGA. The germline V and J ends were trimmed by 5 bases and 4 bases, with 20 bases remaining between them. The CDR3 length is 17 residues.

This chain connects TRBV7-2 to TRBJ2-2; perhaps TRBD1 as D (5 bases). V lost 4 bases and J lost 4, with 10 bases in between. This CDR3 is built from 14 residues. Germline values: CDR1 SGHTA, CDR2 FQGNSA. CDR3 loop: CASSSTGFTGELFF. In DNA form, the CDR3 reads TGTGCCAGCAGCTCCACAGGTTTCACCGGGGAGCTGTTTTTT. Drawing the rest from reference TRBV7-2 and TRBJ2-2, the complete variable domain is GAGVSQSPSNKVTEKGKDVELRCDPISGHTALYWYRQSLGQGLEFLIYFQGNSAPDKSGLPSDRFSAERTGGSVSTLTIQRTQQEDSAVYLCASSSTGFTGELFFGEGSRLTVL.

This sequence joins TRBV9 and TRBJ2-5; tentatively, D is TRBD2 (6 bases). CDR3 length: 16 residues. Germline V CDR1 and CDR2: SGDLS, YYNGEE. V gave up 0 bases and J gave up 4 bases, with 16 bases separating them. The CDR3 here is CASSVAASAGGETQYF. The CDR3 bases are TGTGCCAGCAGCGTAGCTGCTAGCGCGGGCGGAGAGACCCAGTACTTC.

This clonotype was picked up a small number of times. The chain employs TRBV11-1 and TRBJ2-5; D not certain. Trimming took 8 bases from V and 5 from J, leaving 9 bases between them. The CDR3 loop spans 11 amino acids. Germline CDR1 and CDR2: SGHAT and FQDESV (reference sequence). The CDR3 reads CASAEGETQYF. CDR3 nucleotides: TGTGCCAGCGCCGAAGGGGAGACCCAGTACTTC.

The rearrangement uses TRBV6-5 and TRBJ1-1; D is unclear. V gave up 7 bases and J gave up 0 bases, with 12 bases separating them. Germline-derived CDR1 and CDR2 are MNHEY and SVGAGI. CDR3 length: 14 residues. This CDR3 reads CASTRSGMNTEAFF. The CDR3, as DNA: TGTGCCAGCACCCGCAGTGGAATGAACACTGAAGCTTTCTTT.

The chain is built from TRBV7-9 and TRBJ2-1, with a weak D call TRBD2 (5 bases). Trimming stripped 6 bases from V and 7 bases from J, with 10 bases between. The CDR3 totals 12 residues. Germline loops: CDR1 SEHNR, CDR2 FQNEAQ (reference sequence). DNA for the CDR3: TGTGCCAGCAGTCCGGGGTGGAATGAGCAGTTCTTC. Amino acid sequence: CASSPGWNEQFF.

CDR3 DNA sequence: TGCAGTGCTAGAGATCTTCTGGGGGCTTACTACGAGCAGTACGTC. Its translation: CSARDLLGAYYEQYV. The chain carries TRBV20-1 and TRBJ2-7; a weak D match, TRBD1 (6 bases). The V gene lost 0 bases and the J gene lost 3 bases, with 15 bases spanning the gap. Germline CDR1 reads DFQATT; CDR2 reads SNEGSKA (reference sequence). The CDR3 has 15 residues.

This clonotype was counted between two and nine times. The chain joins TRBV7-2 to TRBJ2-3; D is undetermined. Per germline, CDR1 SGHTA and CDR2 FQGNSA. The CDR3 has 16 amino acids. Deletions cut 1 base from V and 2 bases from J, with 13 bases between. CDR3 sequence: CASSLVWRIYTDTQYF. The CDR3, as DNA: TGTGCCAGCAGCTTAGTCTGGCGGATATACACAGATACGCAGTATTTT.

The sample holds a few counts of this clonotype. The V call is TRBV4-3, the J call TRBJ2-2; no clear D. The germline V and J ends were trimmed by 0 bases and 3 bases, with 8 bases remaining between them. CDR1 and CDR2 (germline): LGHNA, YSLEER. The length of the CDR3 is 15 residues. The CDR3: CASSQEYTYTGELFF. The CDR3 DNA is TGCGCCAGCAGCCAAGAATACACCTACACCGGGGAGCTGTTTTTT.

The rearrangement uses TRBV5-1 and TRBJ2-7; TRBD1 might be the D (5 bases). The CDR3 runs 15 residues. V was cut by 3 bases and J by 5 bases, with 18 bases left in between. CDR1 is SGHRS and CDR2 is YFSETQ in the germline V gene. The CDR3 nucleotides read TGCGCCAGCAGCTCCAGGACGACAGAAATTAACGAGCAGTACTTC. Its protein product is CASSSRTTEINEQYF.

This clonotype came up a few times. The rearrangement links TRBV29-1 to TRBJ2-3; D perhaps matches TRBD2 (6 bases). Germline CDR1 and CDR2: SQVTM and ANQGSEA. CDR3 length equals 13 residues. The V end was cut by 2 bases, the J end by 3 bases, with 9 bases between. DNA of the CDR3: TGCAGCGTTGAAATCGGGGGTACAGATACGCAGTATTTT. The encoded protein is CSVEIGGTDTQYF.

The V call is TRBV7-2, the J call TRBJ2-3; tentatively, D is TRBD2 (6 bases). Germline CDR1 SGHTA, CDR2 FQGNSA. The CDR3 is 16 residues long. V lost 5 bases, J lost 3 bases, and 18 bases lay in between. CDR3 amino acids: CASSLRAGRLTDTQYF. Here the CDR3 DNA reads TGTGCCAGCAGCCTTCGCGCGGGGCGCCTAACAGATACGCAGTATTTT.

The chain recombines TRBV29-1 with TRBJ2-2; no clear D. Germline V gives CDR1 SQVTM, CDR2 ANQGSEA. The V and J ends lost 2 bases and 1 base respectively, with 5 bases between them. The CDR3 is 13 residues long. The CDR3 is CSVETLNTGELFF. CDR3 sequence (DNA): TGCAGCGTTGAAACCCTGAACACCGGGGAGCTGTTTTTT.

The rearrangement joins TRBV15 to TRBJ1-2; D uncertain. This CDR3 comprises 12 residues. CDR1 is LNHNV, CDR2 YYDKDF, per germline (reference sequence). Deletions cut 5 bases from V and 5 bases from J, with 9 bases between. The CDR3 here is CATSDRVYGYTF. For the CDR3, the DNA is TGTGCCACCAGCGATCGGGTATATGGCTACACCTTC.

This clonotype has a handful of counts. V gene TRBV7-3 combines with J gene TRBJ2-3; D is unclear. Trimming stripped 6 bases from V and 6 bases from J, with 10 bases between. Germline V gene data show CDR1 as SGHTA and CDR2 as FQGTGA. This CDR3 has 12 amino acids. CDR3 DNA sequence: TGTGCCAGCAGTTCCCTCGGGGATACGCAGTATTTT. Amino acids: CASSSLGDTQYF.

In its sample, this clonotype was seen a few times. The gene calls are TRBV5-5 and TRBJ2-5, with no clear D. Germline V gene data show CDR1 as SGHKS and CDR2 as YYEKEE (reference sequence). Trimming left V 0 bases short and J 2 bases short, with 11 bases between. CDR3 size: 15 residues. CDR3 sequence: CASSLAGQRQETQYF. The CDR3 DNA reads as TGTGCCAGCAGCTTGGCCGGTCAGCGACAAGAGACCCAGTACTTC. Variable domain in full (rest from reference TRBV5-5 and TRBJ2-5): DAGVTQSPTHLIKTRGQQVTLRCSPISGHKSVSWYQQVLGQGPQFIFQYYEKEERGRGNFPDRFSARQFPNYSSELNVNALLLGDSALYLCASSLAGQRQETQYFGPGTRLLVL.

The table lists this clonotype with many counts. The genes are TRBV20-1 and TRBJ2-2; TRBD2 aligns across 8 bases. Germline CDR1 reads DFQATT; CDR2 reads SNEGSKA (reference sequence). V dropped 3 bases and J dropped 2; count of bases not matched to a gene: 8. The CDR3 covers 16 residues. The CDR3: CSASGPGLGNTGELFF. CDR3 nucleotide sequence: TGCAGTGCTAGCGGCCCGGGACTAGGCAACACCGGGGAGCTGTTTTTT.

V and J are TRBV6-2 or TRBV6-3 and TRBJ2-4; TRBD2 might be the D (5 bases). The length of the CDR3 is 13 residues. CDR1 MNHEY and CDR2 SVGEGT come from the germline V gene. Trimming pared 5 bases from V and 2 bases from J, leaving 7 bases between. The CDR3 loop reads CASSPGTKNIQYF. CDR3 in DNA: TGTGCCAGCAGTCCCGGGACCAAAAACATTCAGTACTTC.